The next 27 T cell receptor beta chains were all read from a single sample in a study of neoadjuvant anti-PD-1 for oral cavity cancer. Sequencing was performed with immunoSEQ multiplex PCR; in TCRdb, only in-frame clones are kept and a portion is missing. The table lists over 11,000 clones, about three quarters of them singletons. The time point is: after neoadjuvant nivolumab, at surgical resection. The sequencing here drew on PBMCs, taken after nivolumab (anti-PD-1) treatment. The receptor set was obtained from a person aged 35 to 85 with oral cavity squamous cell carcinoma.

The chain is built from TRBV5-5 and TRBJ2-3; D not resolved. Germline CDR1 SGHKS, CDR2 YYEKEE (reference sequence). CDR3 length equals 14 residues. V lost 0 bases, J lost 0 bases, and 5 bases lay in between. The CDR3 DNA reads as TGTGCCAGCAGCTTGGCCAGCAGCACAGATACGCAGTATTTT. Residues: CASSLASSTDTQYF.

The J gene is TRBJ1-1, the V gene TRBV27; D gene ambiguous. Trimming stripped 8 bases from V and 4 bases from J, with 11 bases between. The V gene's germline CDR1 is MNHEY and CDR2 SMNVEV (reference sequence). This CDR3 region has 12 residues. CDR3 DNA sequence: TGTGCCAGCTCTCGGAGAGGCACTGAAGCTTTCTTT. Translating gives CASSRRGTEAFF.

This clone was seen only a few times. The rearrangement joins TRBV29-1 to TRBJ1-2, with a possible D match to TRBD1 (6 bases). Trimming cost V 2 bases and J 7 bases, with 14 bases left between them. Germline CDR1 is SQVTM and CDR2 is ANQGSEA. This CDR3 spans 13 amino acids. The DNA for the CDR3 is TGCAGCGTTGAAAAGGCAGGGGCCGGTGGCTACACCTTC. Translating it yields CSVEKAGAGGYTF.

This clone has just one count. This chain uses TRBV6-1 with TRBJ2-7; D remains ambiguous. With 10 bases removed from V and 6 bases from J, the gap between germline ends came to 13 bases. The CDR3 spans 11 residues. The germline gives CDR1 MNHNS, CDR2 SASEGT. The CDR3 spells CATRKGVEQYF. The CDR3, as DNA: TGTGCCACCCGAAAAGGCGTCGAGCAGTACTTC.

The V call is TRBV19, the J call TRBJ2-7; weak D call: TRBD2 (5 bases). CDR3 size: 16 residues. CDR1 and CDR2 (germline): LNHDA, SQIVND (reference sequence). V lost 2 bases and J lost 7, with 21 bases in between. The CDR3 DNA reads TGTGCCAGTAGTATAAGTCTAGCCCCCCTATATGGAGAGCAGTACTTC. Protein: CASSISLAPLYGEQYF. Full variable domain (missing parts from reference TRBV19 and TRBJ2-7): DGGITQSPKYLFRKEGQNVTLSCEQNLNHDAMYWYRQDPGQGLRLIYYSQIVNDFQKGDIAEGYSVSREKKESFPLTVTSAQKNPTAFYLCASSISLAPLYGEQYFGPGTRLTVT.

The rearrangement links TRBV2 to TRBJ2-1; 10 bases are shared with TRBD2. With V trimmed by 4 bases and J by 2 bases, 11 bases remained unmatched. Germline-derived CDR1 and CDR2 are SNHLY and FYNNEI. This CDR3 spans 18 amino acids. This CDR3 is CASSVPRGSGRAYNEQFF. The DNA for the CDR3 is TGTGCCAGCAGTGTCCCCCGGGGGAGCGGGAGGGCCTACAATGAGCAGTTCTTC. Variable domain in full (rest from reference TRBV2 and TRBJ2-1): EPEVTQTPSHQVTQMGQEVILRCVPISNHLYFYWYRQILGQKVEFLVSFYNNEISEKSEIFDDQFSVERPDGSNFTLKIRSTKLEDSAMYFCASSVPRGSGRAYNEQFFGPGTRLTVL.

Comment on this clone: Mismatch with germline at one junction end may stem from a read error. The rearrangement joins TRBV20-1 to TRBJ2-5; a possible D gene is TRBD2 (5 bases). CDR3 length: 11 amino acids. Germline values: CDR1 DFQATT, CDR2 SNEGSKA (reference sequence). The CDR3 reads CSAAGVASKDF. In nucleotides, the CDR3 is TGCAGTGCTGCTGGGGTGGCTAGCAAAGACTTC.

This chain uses TRBV30 with TRBJ2-2; D is undetermined. The V gene's germline CDR1 is GTSNPN and CDR2 SVGIG (reference sequence). V was shortened by 3 bases and J by 8 bases, with 10 bases between the two germline ends. The CDR3 is made up of 12 amino acids. CDR3 amino acids: CAWSYYVGELFF. The CDR3 DNA sequence: TGTGCCTGGAGCTACTATGTGGGGGAGCTGTTTTTT.

The CDR3 sequence: CASSSRDFTYEQYF. In DNA, the CDR3 is TGTGCCAGCAGCTCCCGGGACTTTACCTACGAGCAGTACTTC. The chain has TRBV7-9 and TRBJ2-7; the D gene is possibly TRBD2 (6 bases). The CDR3 totals 14 residues. Deletions cut 4 bases from V and 2 bases from J, with 12 bases between. Germline CDR1 SEHNR, CDR2 FQNEAQ (reference sequence).

The genes are TRBV6-1 and TRBJ2-7, with TRBD1 identical over 9 bases. CDR3 size: 14 residues. Germline CDR1 is MNHNS and CDR2 is SASEGT. V lost 6 bases and J lost 5; bases outside the gene matches: 8. The CDR3 DNA sequence: TGTGCCAGCAGCCTCCGGGACAGGGTCAACGAGCAGTACTTC. Residues: CASSLRDRVNEQYF.

This clone showed up just once. The chain uses TRBV12-5 and TRBJ1-1; possibly TRBD1 for D (5 bases). Germline V gene sequence: CDR1 LGHNT, CDR2 FRNRAP. The V and J ends lost 6 bases and 5 bases respectively, with 10 bases between them. This CDR3 region has 12 residues. CDR3 loop: CASGWGGTEAFF. CDR3 nucleotide sequence: TGTGCTAGTGGCTGGGGGGGAACTGAAGCTTTCTTT.

The chain employs TRBV2 and TRBJ2-7; 8 bases are shared with TRBD1. The germline V gene encodes CDR1 SNHLY and CDR2 FYNNEI. CDR3 size: 15 residues. V trimming: 1 base; J trimming: 3 bases; junction bases outside the gene matches: 5. CDR3 in amino acids: CASSEGPGQGYEQYF. DNA for the CDR3: TGTGCCAGCAGTGAAGGGCCCGGACAGGGCTACGAGCAGTACTTC.

This clone has only a few counts. V and J are TRBV27 and TRBJ2-2, with D unclear. Trimming took 6 bases from V and 3 from J, leaving 8 bases between them. The CDR3 runs to 13 residues. Germline CDR1 and CDR2: MNHEY and SMNVEV (reference sequence). The CDR3 DNA reads as TGTGCCAGCAGGAAGGTGGACACCGGGGAGCTGTTTTTT. It specifies CASRKVDTGELFF.

This clone was seen only once. CDR3 DNA: TGTGCCAGCAGCGTCCAGGGGATTTTGAACACTGAAGCTTTCTTT. It translates to CASSVQGILNTEAFF. The chain uses TRBV9 and TRBJ1-1, with D possibly matching TRBD1 (6 bases). The CDR3 covers 15 residues. Germline CDR1 is SGDLS and CDR2 is YYNGEE. V lost 2 bases, J lost 0 bases, and 11 bases lay in between.

In this sample, this clone turned up a few times. V and J are TRBV19 and TRBJ1-5; 7 bases map to TRBD1. With 7 bases clipped from V and 6 bases from J, the junction kept 9 bases outside the gene matches. The V gene's germline CDR1 is LNHDA and CDR2 SQIVND (reference sequence). CDR3 length: 14 residues. This chain's CDR3 is CASTQTGMGQPQHF. In DNA, the CDR3 is TGTGCCAGTACCCAGACAGGGATGGGTCAGCCCCAGCATTTT.

CDR3: CATSRGTLDRMEDYGYTF. CDR3 nucleotides: TGTGCCACCAGCAGAGGGACCCTGGACAGAATGGAAGACTATGGCTACACCTTC. This chain uses TRBV15 with TRBJ1-2; possibly TRBD1 for D (6 bases). V gave up 1 base and J gave up 3 bases, with 21 bases separating them. This CDR3 contains 18 residues. Germline V gene lookup returns CDR1 LNHNV and CDR2 YYDKDF (reference sequence).

The V gene is TRBV2, the J gene TRBJ2-3; 7 bases are a match to TRBD2. Germline assignment: CDR1 SNHLY and CDR2 FYNNEI. V shed 3 bases and J 1 base; nucleotides not matched to a gene: 4. The CDR3 has 15 residues. The CDR3 loop reads CASSDSLAGTDTQYF. The CDR3 DNA follows: TGTGCCAGCAGTGATAGCCTAGCGGGCACAGATACGCAGTATTTT.

The chain carries TRBV19 and TRBJ2-1; 8 bases map to TRBD2. The germline gives CDR1 LNHDA, CDR2 SQIVND (reference sequence). The CDR3 extends over 16 amino acids. The V gene end was trimmed by 1 base and the J gene end by 4 bases; junction bases not matched to a gene: 6. This CDR3 is CASSIGGAGVYNEQFF. CDR3 bases: TGTGCCAGTAGTATAGGGGGAGCGGGAGTATACAATGAGCAGTTCTTC. The full variable domain, with the rest looked up from reference TRBV19 and TRBJ2-1, is DGGITQSPKYLFRKEGQNVTLSCEQNLNHDAMYWYRQDPGQGLRLIYYSQIVNDFQKGDIAEGYSVSREKKESFPLTVTSAQKNPTAFYLCASSIGGAGVYNEQFFGPGTRLTVL.

The chain recombines TRBV6-5 with TRBJ1-5; no firm D call. Trimming shortened V by 6 bases and J by 6 bases, and 12 bases separated the two germline ends. This CDR3 has 13 amino acids. Germline V CDR1 and CDR2: MNHEY, SVGAGI. CDR3 region: CASSQGKSQPQHF. Written as DNA, the CDR3 is TGTGCCAGCAGCCAAGGAAAAAGTCAGCCCCAGCATTTT.

Here the CDR3 reads CASRRDRAQETQYF. DNA for the CDR3: TGTGCCAGCAGGCGGGACAGAGCACAAGAGACCCAGTACTTC. The chain is built from TRBV7-8 and TRBJ2-5, with D possibly being TRBD1 (7 bases). V lost 6 bases and J 2 bases, leaving 13 bases between the germline ends. This CDR3 has 14 residues. Germline V lookup: CDR1 SGHVS, CDR2 FQNEAQ.

The rearrangement uses TRBV25-1 and TRBJ2-7, with 10 bases identical to TRBD1. This CDR3 comprises 14 residues. Germline CDR1 is MGHDK and CDR2 is SYGVNS. The V segment lost 5 bases and the J segment 6 bases; nucleotides outside the gene matches: 7. DNA for the CDR3: TGTGCCAGCAGTTTCGGGACAGGGGTAGCCGAGCAGTACTTC. Protein: CASSFGTGVAEQYF.

This rearrangement joins TRBV9 to TRBJ2-5, with D perhaps given as TRBD1 or TRBD2 (5 bases each). CDR3 length: 15 amino acids. The germline V and J ends were trimmed by 4 bases and 9 bases, with 22 bases remaining between them. Germline CDR1 and CDR2: SGDLS and YYNGEE. In nucleotides, the CDR3 is TGTGCCAGCAGCTCGACCGGGACCAGGGTTGCGGCCCAGTACTTC. It is translated as CASSSTGTRVAAQYF.

The rearrangement uses TRBV7-9 and TRBJ2-5, with 7 bases fitting TRBD2. J was trimmed by 5 bases and V by 4 bases; bases with no gene match: 7. This CDR3 spans 14 amino acids. Germline V lookup: CDR1 SEHNR, CDR2 FQNEAQ (reference sequence). CDR3 coding DNA: TGTGCCAGCAGCTCCGGGACTACGTGGGAGACCCAGTACTTC. It is translated as CASSSGTTWETQYF. The full variable domain, rest sourced from reference TRBV7-9 and TRBJ2-5, is DTGVSQNPRHKITKRGQNVTFRCDPISEHNRLYWYRQTLGQGPEFLTYFQNEAQLEKSRLLSDRFSAERPKGSFSTLEIQRTEQGDSAMYLCASSSGTTWETQYFGPGTRLLVL.

The CDR3 reads CATAPQDRGQPQHF. The CDR3 DNA sequence: TGTGCCACCGCTCCACAGGACAGGGGCCAGCCCCAGCATTTT. The chain carries TRBV10-3 and TRBJ1-5, with 9 bases fitting TRBD1. J was trimmed by 7 bases and V by 10 bases; bases with no gene match: 11. Germline loops: CDR1 ENHRY, CDR2 SYGVKD. CDR3 size: 14 residues.

This clone occurred once. This chain uses TRBV27 with TRBJ2-1, with 9 positions matching TRBD2. Germline CDR1 is MNHEY and CDR2 is SMNVEV (reference sequence). The CDR3 has 12 residues. The V and J ends lost 8 bases and 16 bases, in that order; junction bases with no gene match: 12. Here the CDR3 reads CASGGGGGPYFF. The CDR3 DNA is TGTGCCAGCGGCGGGGGGGGAGGCCCGTATTTCTTC.

The CDR3 protein is CAISESGTGVRNTIYF. For the CDR3, the DNA is TGTGCCATCAGTGAATCCGGGACAGGGGTTAGAAACACCATATATTTT. The chain couples TRBV10-3 to TRBJ1-3, with 10 bases identical to TRBD1. Trimming at V came to 3 bases and at J to 5 bases, leaving 7 bases not matched to a gene. This CDR3 spans 16 amino acids. Germline CDR1 is ENHRY and CDR2 is SYGVKD.

This clone appeared a few times. The rearrangement uses TRBV11-1 and TRBJ2-7; possible D gene TRBD1, 6 bases. V was shortened by 5 bases and J by 0 bases, with 11 bases between the two germline ends. The germline V gene has CDR1 SGHAT and CDR2 FQDESV (reference sequence). This CDR3 region has 14 residues. DNA for the CDR3: TGTGCCAGCAGCCGACAGGCCTTCTCCTACGAGCAGTACTTC. Amino acids: CASSRQAFSYEQYF.